This T cell receptor (beta chain) came from a study of blood T cell repertoires in COVID-19. In the study overall: Spain, Italy and the United States supplied samples that represented acute and convalescent COVID-19. Sample material is recorded as cDNA or gDNA derived from T cells, B-cell-depleted T cells, or PBMCs.

The CDR3 runs 13 residues. Trimming removed 3 bases at V and 0 bases at J, with 3 bases between. CDR1 MNHEY and CDR2 SMNVEV come from the germline V gene (reference sequence). Sequencing used immunoSEQ multiplex PCR; TCRdb keeps in-frame clones, though not all of them. The sample shows 70,000 to 100,000 clones, 90% of them seen only once. The clonotype originates from a man in his fifties or sixties with acute or convalescent COVID-19. The chain joins TRBV27 to TRBJ1-3; D gene uncertain. Sample: peripheral blood. The CDR3 sequence is CASSFNSGNTIYF. In nucleotides, the CDR3 is TGTGCCAGCAGTTTCAACTCTGGAAACACCATATATTTT.